This T cell receptor beta chain was profiled in a study of PD-L1 blockade in urothelial cancer. Study information: The patients' atezolizumab therapy, 1,200 mg intravenously every 3 weeks, started in about 2014. Researchers found blood samples held a median of roughly 140,000 T cells. Study-level findings and limits: Below-median blood TCR clonality before treatment forecast better survival.

Worth noting for this clone: Its target is not known.

Assay: immunoSEQ multiplex PCR; the TCRdb copy retains only in-frame clones and omits some. The data contain around 120,000 clones, approximately 85% of them seen just once; the ten biggest clones take up approximately 2.4%. This specimen consisted of PBMCs, obtained around atezolizumab (anti-PD-L1) treatment. This receptor was taken from a man in his forties or fifties with urothelial cancer.

The CDR3 here is CASIPGGMGLALAGTDTQYF. CDR3 coding DNA: TGCGCCAGCATTCCCGGGGGGATGGGACTAGCATTAGCGGGCACAGATACGCAGTATTTT. V gene TRBV10-2 combines with J gene TRBJ2-3; TRBD2 matches 9 bases. Germline V gene lookup returns CDR1 WSHSY and CDR2 SAAADI. The length of the CDR3 is 20 residues. V gave up 7 bases and J gave up 1 base; unmatched junction bases: 21.